This TCR beta chain was observed in a study of OX40 agonist ivuxolimab in advanced cancers. V was cut by 8 bases and J by 4 bases, with 14 bases left in between. The germline CDR1 and CDR2 sequences are SQVTM and ANQGSEA. The CDR3 consists of 12 residues. Generated by immunoSEQ multiplex PCR, the TCRdb table keeps only in-frame clones and is missing some. Found here are about 55,000 clones, approximately 91% of them singletons; the top ten hold under 8%. Here the sequenced sample was CD4+ or CD8+ T cells sorted from blood, taken in a trial of the OX40 agonist ivuxolimab. The rearrangement joins TRBV29-1 to TRBJ2-5; D not resolved. The sequence was collected from an adult with an advanced solid tumor such as melanoma, head and neck, liver or kidney cancer. The CDR3, as DNA: TGCAGCCTTCGGAAGGTCGGAGAGACCCAGTACTTC. Translation: CSLRKVGETQYF.